Below, one T cell receptor beta chain is given with its context. What it recognizes is unknown. The protocol was immunoSEQ multiplex PCR, while the TCRdb copy is restricted to in-frame clones and leaves out a portion. The data show approximately 140,000 clones, 90% seen once. The entry originates in a study of T cell responses to AZD1222 COVID-19 vaccine. The study's findings and limits: Spike regions recognized by vaccine-associated CD4 TCRs spanned the protein, led by 160-218 and 743-854. White British people made up most donors, females outnumbered males, and clonal diversity was possibly underestimated.

V was shortened by 2 bases and J by 6 bases, with 10 bases between the two germline ends. The CDR3 is 13 amino acids. Germline V gives CDR1 MNHNY, CDR2 SVGAGI (reference sequence). This receptor was obtained from an adult in good health. The material was peripheral blood, obtained on day 0 of AZD1222 vaccination. The rearrangement uses TRBV6-6 and TRBJ1-1; no clear D. CDR3 nucleotides: TGTGCCAGCAGTTACACGGACCAAGCTGAAGCTTTCTTT. This codes for CASSYTDQAEAFF.